A single sample is the source of the 29 T cell receptor beta chains below, sequenced in a study of cytomegalovirus exposure and HLA in healthy donors. The PCR contained 60 Vbeta and 13 Jbeta primers. The protocol was immunoSEQ multiplex PCR, while the TCRdb copy is restricted to in-frame clones and leaves out a portion. The sample carries about 150,000 clones, about 85% recorded once. The specimen sequenced was PBMCs. The receptors here all came from a woman between 18 and 29 years old in good health and CMV-seronegative.

The rearrangement joins TRBV2 to TRBJ1-6; D might be TRBD1 (5 bases). V was cut by 6 bases and J by 10 bases, with 16 bases left in between. CDR1 is SNHLY, CDR2 FYNNEI, per germline. The CDR3 spans 14 residues. The CDR3 DNA follows: TGTGCCAGCAGCCAAACAGGAAATAGGTCACCCCTCCACTTT. Translation gives CASSQTGNRSPLHF.

V and J are TRBV28 and TRBJ2-1; 9 bases match TRBD1. The CDR3 runs 18 residues. Germline V gene lookup returns CDR1 MDHEN and CDR2 SYDVKM. V was pared by 8 bases and J by 8 bases, with 22 bases of the junction left unmatched. CDR3 DNA: TGTGCCAGCGCTGAGGGACAGGGATCCTCTAGAGAGGGCGATGAGCAGTTCTTC. Translated, it gives CASAEGQGSSREGDEQFF.

V and J are TRBV7-9 and TRBJ2-7; D remains unclear. The CDR3 totals 12 residues. V lost 1 base to trimming and J lost 6 bases, with 7 bases between them. From germline, CDR1 is SEHNR and CDR2 FQNEAQ (reference sequence). The CDR3 spells CASSLGVREQYF. In DNA, the CDR3 is TGTGCCAGCAGCTTAGGCGTCCGCGAGCAGTACTTC.

The chain carries TRBV6-4 and TRBJ2-5, with a weak D call TRBD1 (6 bases). The CDR3 sequence is 15 residues long. CDR1 is MRHNA and CDR2 is SNTAGT in the germline V gene. V dropped 0 bases and J dropped 3 bases, with 11 bases sitting between them. DNA of the CDR3: TGTGCCAGCAGTGACTCGGACAGAAGAAAAGAGACCCAGTACTTC. It is translated as CASSDSDRRKETQYF.

This clone has just one count. This chain links TRBV5-4 with TRBJ1-1, with D tentatively TRBD1 (5 bases). Germline loops: CDR1 SGHNT, CDR2 YYREEE (reference sequence). Trimming left V 9 bases short and J 0 bases short, with 12 bases between. CDR3 length equals 13 residues. The CDR3 here is CATERDLNTEAFF. The CDR3 region has the DNA TGTGCCACCGAGCGGGACTTGAACACTGAAGCTTTCTTT.

The chain recombines TRBV6-1 with TRBJ2-7; no definite D call. CDR1 and CDR2 from the germline V gene are MNHNS and SASEGT. The length of the CDR3 is 15 residues. Trimming stripped 2 bases from V and 2 bases from J, with 13 bases between. The CDR3 nucleotides read TGTGCCAGCAGTGAATGGGCACTTCCTACCTACGAGCAGTACTTC. Translated, it gives CASSEWALPTYEQYF.

This clone was seen only once. The J gene is TRBJ2-1, the V gene TRBV9; the match to TRBD2 covers 11 bases. V lost 0 bases and J lost 10; bases outside the gene matches: 0. CDR1 SGDLS and CDR2 YYNGEE come from the germline V gene. The length of the CDR3 is 13 residues. The chain's CDR3 is CASSVGLAGEQFF. CDR3 sequence (DNA): TGTGCCAGCAGCGTAGGACTAGCGGGGGAGCAGTTCTTC.

This clone showed up just a few times. V is TRBV7-2 and J is TRBJ2-1, with 7 positions matching TRBD2. The CDR3 consists of 14 residues. The germline V gene encodes CDR1 SGHTA and CDR2 FQGNSA. V shed 5 bases, J shed 10 bases, and the junction held 11 bases outside the gene matches. The CDR3 is CASSLGGWLMEQFF. The CDR3, as DNA: TGTGCCAGCAGCCTCGGGGGGTGGTTGATGGAGCAGTTCTTC.

This sequence joins TRBV2 and TRBJ2-1; 9 bases match TRBD2. Germline V gene data show CDR1 as SNHLY and CDR2 as FYNNEI. This CDR3 comprises 15 residues. With 5 bases clipped from V and 4 bases from J, the junction kept 6 bases outside the gene matches. The CDR3 DNA reads TGTGCCAGCAGTTTAGCGGGGGCCTCATACAATGAGCAGTTCTTC. This sequence encodes CASSLAGASYNEQFF. The whole variable domain, filled in from reference TRBV2 and TRBJ2-1, reads EPEVTQTPSHQVTQMGQEVILRCVPISNHLYFYWYRQILGQKVEFLVSFYNNEISEKSEIFDDQFSVERPDGSNFTLKIRSTKLEDSAMYFCASSLAGASYNEQFFGPGTRLTVL.

The chain combines TRBV19 with TRBJ2-2; maybe TRBD1 (6 bases). Germline assignment: CDR1 LNHDA and CDR2 SQIVND (reference sequence). This CDR3 is built from 20 residues. Trimming stripped 2 bases from V and 3 bases from J, with 25 bases between. Here the CDR3 DNA reads TGTGCCAGTAGTATAATGGGATTCGGCAGGGGACGATTGCACACCGGGGAGCTGTTTTTT. Residues: CASSIMGFGRGRLHTGELFF. Full variable domain (rest looked up from reference TRBV19 and TRBJ2-2): DGGITQSPKYLFRKEGQNVTLSCEQNLNHDAMYWYRQDPGQGLRLIYYSQIVNDFQKGDIAEGYSVSREKKESFPLTVTSAQKNPTAFYLCASSIMGFGRGRLHTGELFFGEGSRLTVL.

Only one count was recorded for this clone. The sample contains more than one DNA sequence encoding this CDR3. The chain joins TRBV18 to TRBJ1-2; D is ambiguous. Per the germline V gene, CDR1 is KGHSH and CDR2 is LQKENI. The CDR3 runs to 13 residues. With 2 bases removed from V and 2 bases from J, the gap between germline ends came to 6 bases. The CDR3 bases are TGTGCCAGCTCACCAGGAGTGAACTATGGCTACACCTTC. This translates into CASSPGVNYGYTF.

The rearrangement joins TRBV28 to TRBJ2-2; the D is unclear. The CDR3 consists of 11 residues. Trimming took off 2 bases at V and 7 bases at J, with 2 bases between the two ends. Germline assignment: CDR1 MDHEN and CDR2 SYDVKM. This chain's CDR3 is CASSLLGELFF. The CDR3 DNA sequence: TGTGCCAGCAGTTTACTCGGGGAGCTGTTTTTT.

CDR3 coding DNA: TGTGCCAGTAGTATCTGGGAGTATAGCAATCAGCCCCAGCATTTT. This codes for CASSIWEYSNQPQHF. The J gene is TRBJ1-5, the V gene TRBV19; D is undetermined. This CDR3 comprises 15 residues. The ends were cut back, 3 bases at V and 0 bases at J, with 9 bases in the middle. The germline CDR1 and CDR2 sequences are LNHDA and SQIVND (reference sequence).

V is TRBV9 and J is TRBJ2-7; 8 nucleotides match TRBD2. This CDR3 has 15 amino acids. CDR1 and CDR2 (germline): SGDLS, YYNGEE. J was trimmed by 6 bases and V by 2 bases; bases with no gene match: 10. The CDR3 bases are TGTGCCAGCAGCGTGACCCCGGGACTAGGAGGCGAGCAGTACTTC. This codes for CASSVTPGLGGEQYF.

DNA for the CDR3: TGTGCCAGCAGCCCGGGAAGGGTCCGTTGTGGCTACACCTTC. Encoded protein: CASSPGRVRCGYTF. The J gene is TRBJ1-2, the V gene TRBV11-2; no clear D. The CDR3 is 14 residues long. Trimming removed 5 bases from V and 7 bases from J, with 17 bases in between. The germline CDR1 and CDR2 sequences are SGHAT and FQNNGV.

The genes are TRBV5-1 and TRBJ2-1; TRBD1 is a possible D gene (5 bases). Germline CDR1 is SGHRS and CDR2 is YFSETQ. The CDR3 is 13 amino acids. V was cut by 4 bases and J by 5 bases, with 10 bases left in between. DNA of the CDR3: TGCGCCAGCAGCCCAGGACAAGACAATGAGCAGTTCTTC. It translates to CASSPGQDNEQFF.

This clone was seen a single time. The V gene is TRBV4-3, the J gene TRBJ1-1; D ambiguous. The germline CDR1 and CDR2 sequences are LGHNA and YSLEER. There are 14 residues in the CDR3. V dropped 0 bases and J dropped 1 base, with 6 bases sitting between them. The CDR3 bases are TGCGCCAGCAGCCAAGAGCTACGGAACACTGAAGCTTTCTTT. Its protein is CASSQELRNTEAFF.

This chain joins TRBV5-4 and TRBJ2-7; possibly TRBD1 for D (5 bases). This CDR3 has 16 residues. Deletions cut 3 bases from V and 3 bases from J, with 19 bases between. Germline CDR1 is SGHNT and CDR2 is YYREEE (reference sequence). The CDR3 sequence is CASSSLRTSALYEQYF. DNA of the CDR3: TGTGCCAGCAGCTCTCTGAGGACAAGTGCCCTCTACGAGCAGTACTTC.

This rearrangement joins TRBV14 to TRBJ2-1; 10 nucleotides align to TRBD2. The CDR3 length is 19 residues. Germline values: CDR1 SGHDN, CDR2 FVKESK. Trimming removed 7 bases from V and 4 bases from J; junction bases left unmatched: 19. This chain's CDR3 is CASKSLRASLAGGYNEQFF. In DNA form, the CDR3 reads TGTGCCAGCAAGTCCCTTAGAGCATCCTTAGCGGGAGGTTACAATGAGCAGTTCTTC.

The J gene is TRBJ1-3, the V gene TRBV11-2; 7 bases are shared with TRBD1. This CDR3 has 17 amino acids. CDR1 and CDR2 from the germline V gene are SGHAT and FQNNGV. V shed 4 bases and J 2 bases; nucleotides not matched to a gene: 11. The DNA for the CDR3 is TGTGCCAGCAGCTCCCCGGCAGGGACAGCAACTGGAAACACCATATATTTT. As protein: CASSSPAGTATGNTIYF.

The J gene is TRBJ2-3, the V gene TRBV4-3, with D unresolved. With 0 bases removed from V and 5 bases from J, the gap between germline ends came to 9 bases. There are 14 residues in the CDR3. Per germline, CDR1 LGHNA and CDR2 YSLEER. This CDR3 reads CASSQDISGDTQYF. In nucleotides, the CDR3 is TGCGCCAGCAGCCAAGATATATCGGGAGATACGCAGTATTTT.

The J gene is TRBJ2-3, the V gene TRBV5-1; tentatively, D is TRBD1 (5 bases). V lost 0 bases and J lost 5, with 16 bases in between. Germline V CDR1 and CDR2: SGHRS, YFSETQ. This CDR3 is 16 amino acids long. For the CDR3, the DNA is TGCGCCAGCAGCTTGGCCGGCAGGACAATTCAAGATACGCAGTATTTT. Its protein product is CASSLAGRTIQDTQYF.

The chain employs TRBV7-2 and TRBJ2-1, with D maybe TRBD2 (6 bases). CDR1 and CDR2 from the germline V gene are SGHTA and FQGNSA. Trimming pared 5 bases from V and 10 bases from J, leaving 15 bases between. The CDR3 is 13 residues long. CDR3 loop: CASSTPIGGEQFF. As DNA, the CDR3 is TGTGCCAGCAGCACTCCTATTGGGGGGGAGCAGTTCTTC.

The chain uses TRBV19 and TRBJ1-5, with TRBD1 matching over 9 bases. V lost 3 bases, J lost 9 bases, and 6 bases stayed unmatched. The CDR3 length is 14 residues. CDR1 is LNHDA and CDR2 is SQIVND in the germline V gene (reference sequence). The CDR3, as DNA: TGTGCCAGTAGTATCGGGACAGGGCTCGGGCCCCAGCATTTT. This encodes CASSIGTGLGPQHF.

The chain's CDR3 is CASSELQETQYF. DNA of the CDR3: TGTGCCAGCAGTGAACTCCAAGAGACCCAGTACTTC. V usage is TRBV2 and J usage is TRBJ2-5; no definite D call. Germline CDR1 SNHLY, CDR2 FYNNEI. The CDR3 runs to 12 residues. With 2 bases removed from V and 1 base from J, the gap between germline ends came to 2 bases.

The chain couples TRBV28 to TRBJ2-7; no definite D call. Germline loops: CDR1 MDHEN, CDR2 SYDVKM. CDR3 length equals 14 residues. V shed 6 bases and J shed 1 base, with 13 bases lying between them. In DNA, the CDR3 is TGTGCCAGCAGCGCCCCTGGCATTTCCTACGAGCAGTACTTC. Translated, it gives CASSAPGISYEQYF.

The J gene is TRBJ1-2, the V gene TRBV6-5; 8 bases align to TRBD1. The CDR3 covers 14 residues. Germline CDR1 reads MNHEY; CDR2 reads SVGAGI. V lost 6 bases, J lost 4 bases, and 7 bases stayed unmatched. DNA of the CDR3: TGTGCCAGCAGGCCGCAGGGGGCCGCCTATGGCTACACCTTC. As protein: CASRPQGAAYGYTF.

J is TRBJ1-1 and V is TRBV5-1, with 7 positions matching TRBD1. J was trimmed by 5 bases and V by 0 bases; bases with no gene match: 16. This CDR3 has 18 amino acids. Per germline, CDR1 SGHRS and CDR2 YFSETQ. Here the CDR3 DNA reads TGCGCCAGCAGCTTGGCCGGAGGGGGCTATACTGTCGGGACTGAAGCTTTCTTT. The encoded protein is CASSLAGGGYTVGTEAFF. Full variable domain (outside the CDR3, taken from reference TRBV5-1 and TRBJ1-1): KAGVTQTPRYLIKTRGQQVTLSCSPISGHRSVSWYQQTPGQGLQFLFEYFSETQRNKGNFPGRFSGRQFSNSRSEMNVSTLELGDSALYLCASSLAGGGYTVGTEAFFGQGTRLTVV.

The gene calls are TRBV28 and TRBJ1-1, with no clear D. V gave up 6 bases and J gave up 4 bases, with 9 bases separating them. The germline V gene has CDR1 MDHEN and CDR2 SYDVKM. The CDR3 is 12 residues long. This CDR3 reads CASSPRFTEAFF. The DNA of the CDR3 is TGTGCCAGCAGCCCTCGGTTCACTGAAGCTTTCTTT.